This T cell receptor (beta chain) was retrieved from a study of technical replicates of blood from a few donors. The data were produced by immunoSEQ multiplex PCR, yet TCRdb's version contains in-frame clones alone and is incomplete. The table shows some 84,000 clones, with 75% to 95% occurring only once. This CDR3 is built from 15 residues. The receptor's source is a human donor in good health. Sequenced material: T cells isolated from PBMCs. V and J are TRBV21-1 and TRBJ2-3; TRBD2 is the table's D call and was not checked against the DNA. TRBV21-1 is a pseudogene segment. The CDR3 nucleotides are TGTGCCAGCAGCAAAGGTGTAGCGGGAGATGATACGCAGTATTTT. Translated, it gives CASSKGVAGDDTQYF.